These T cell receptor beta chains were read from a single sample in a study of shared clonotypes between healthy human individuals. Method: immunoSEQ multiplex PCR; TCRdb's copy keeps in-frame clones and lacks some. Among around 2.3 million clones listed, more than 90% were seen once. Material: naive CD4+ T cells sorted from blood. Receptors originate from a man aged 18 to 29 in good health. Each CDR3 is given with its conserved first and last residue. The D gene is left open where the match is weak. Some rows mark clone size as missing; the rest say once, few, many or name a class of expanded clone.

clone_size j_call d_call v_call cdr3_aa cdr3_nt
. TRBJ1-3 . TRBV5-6 CASSSGWGPGNTIYF TGTGCCAGCAGCTCGGGATGGGGTCCTGGAAACACCATATATTTT
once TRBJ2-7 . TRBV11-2 CASSLGAGTLYYEQYF TGTGCCAGCAGCTTAGGTGCTGGGACCCTCTACTACGAGCAGTACTTC
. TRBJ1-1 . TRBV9 CASSPRQNTEAFF TGTGCCAGCAGCCCCCGACAGAACACTGAAGCTTTCTTT
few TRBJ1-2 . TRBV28 CASSFIRDTLGYTF TGTGCCAGCAGTTTTATTCGAGACACCCTTGGCTACACCTTC
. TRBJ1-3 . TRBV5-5 CASSLVEITGNTIYF TGTGCCAGCAGCTTGGTAGAGATCACTGGAAACACCATATATTTT
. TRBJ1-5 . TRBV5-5 CASSLKQSHQPQHF TGTGCCAGCAGCTTGAAACAGAGCCATCAGCCCCAGCATTTT
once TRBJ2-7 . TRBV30 CAWSKDASYEQYF TGTGCCTGGAGTAAGGACGCCAGCTACGAGCAGTACTTC
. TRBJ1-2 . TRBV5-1 CASSRRSDEYGYTF TGCGCCAGCAGTAGGCGCTCTGACGAATATGGCTACACCTTC
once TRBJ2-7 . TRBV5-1 CASSKRANLFYEQYF TGCGCCAGCAGCAAGCGGGCCAACCTATTCTACGAGCAGTACTTC
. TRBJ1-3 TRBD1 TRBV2 CASRGTGVGNTIYF TGTGCCAGCAGGGGGACAGGGGTTGGAAACACCATATATTTT
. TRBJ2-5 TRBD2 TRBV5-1 CASSLSGGLQETQYF TGCGCCAGCAGCTTAAGCGGGGGCCTACAAGAGACCCAGTACTTC
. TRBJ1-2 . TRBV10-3 CAISETGPGYTF TGTGCCATCAGTGAGACAGGGCCTGGCTACACCTTC
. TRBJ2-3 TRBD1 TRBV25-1 CASSAPGTGLFTDTQYF TGTGCCAGCAGTGCTCCCGGGACAGGGCTTTTCACAGATACGCAGTATTTT
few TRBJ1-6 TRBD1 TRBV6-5 CASSYSQGENSPLHF TGTGCCAGCAGTTACTCACAGGGGGAAAATTCACCCCTCCACTTT
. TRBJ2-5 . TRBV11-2 CASSLLPGQETQYF TGTGCCAGCAGCTTATTACCAGGCCAAGAGACCCAGTACTTC
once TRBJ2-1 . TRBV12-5 CASGLGTGRRYNEQFF TGTGCTAGTGGTTTGGGAACAGGACGGCGGTACAATGAGCAGTTCTTC
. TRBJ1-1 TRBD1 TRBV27 CASSSATGWVMSTEAFF TGTGCCAGCAGTTCTGCGACAGGGTGGGTGATGAGCACTGAAGCTTTCTTT
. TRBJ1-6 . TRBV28 CACGRAPSYNSPLHF TGTGCCTGCGGAAGGGCACCTTCCTATAATTCACCCCTCCACTTT
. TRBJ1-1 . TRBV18 CASSPVATEAFF TGTGCCAGCTCACCGGTCGCCACTGAAGCTTTCTTT
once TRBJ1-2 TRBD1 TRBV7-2 CASSLKGGNFYGYTF TGTGCCAGCAGCTTAAAAGGGGGCAATTTCTATGGCTACACCTTC
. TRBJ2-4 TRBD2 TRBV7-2 CASSLSSGIKNIQYF TGTGCCAGCAGCCTCTCTAGCGGGATCAAAAACATTCAGTACTTC
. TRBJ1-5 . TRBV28 CASSQDLGVGQPQHF TGTGCCAGCAGTCAGGATCTGGGGGTAGGGCAGCCCCAGCATTTT
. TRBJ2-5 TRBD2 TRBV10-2 CASESRGGRIETQYF TGCGCCAGCGAGTCACGGGGGGGCCGTATTGAGACCCAGTACTTC
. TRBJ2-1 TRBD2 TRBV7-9 CASSSLGLVNEQFF TGTGCCAGCAGCTCGCTTGGACTAGTGAATGAGCAGTTCTTC
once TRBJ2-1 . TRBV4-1 CASSRGTNNEQFF TGCGCCAGCAGCCGCGGGACCAACAATGAGCAGTTCTTC
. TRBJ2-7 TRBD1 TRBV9 CASSLGQSPYEQYF TGTGCCAGCAGCCTGGGACAGTCCCCCTACGAGCAGTACTTC
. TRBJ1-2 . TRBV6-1 CASSEVGGSYGYTF TGTGCCAGCAGTGAAGTGGGGGGGAGCTATGGCTACACCTTC
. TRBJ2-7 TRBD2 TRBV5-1 CASSDGLAGGSYEQYF TGCGCCAGCAGCGACGGACTAGCGGGAGGGTCCTACGAGCAGTACTTC
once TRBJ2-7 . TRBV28 CASSLLGRESHEQYF TGTGCCAGCAGCTTACTTGGACGGGAATCGCACGAGCAGTACTTC
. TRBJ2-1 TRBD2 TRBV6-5 CASSQGLAGGPEFF TGTGCCAGCAGCCAGGGACTAGCGGGGGGGCCTGAGTTCTTC
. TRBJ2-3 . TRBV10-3 CAISESQRTTDTQYF TGTGCCATCAGTGAGTCCCAAAGAACGACAGATACGCAGTATTTT
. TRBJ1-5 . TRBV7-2 CASSPRGGNQPQHF TGTGCCAGCAGCCCAAGGGGAGGGAATCAGCCCCAGCATTTT
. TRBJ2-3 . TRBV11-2 CASSLGGASIADTQYF TGTGCCAGCAGCTTAGGAGGGGCTAGCATAGCAGATACGCAGTATTTT
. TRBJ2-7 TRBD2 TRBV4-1 CASSQDQAGGWEQYF TGCGCCAGCAGCCAAGATCAGGCGGGGGGCTGGGAGCAGTACTTC
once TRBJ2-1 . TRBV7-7 CASSPEAVSSYNEQFF TGTGCTAGCAGCCCCGAAGCGGTTAGCTCCTACAATGAGCAGTTCTTC